These 27 T cell receptor beta chains were all obtained from the same sample, sequenced in a study of cytomegalovirus exposure and HLA in healthy donors. Primers included in the PCR were 60 Vbeta and 13 Jbeta primers. Data came from immunoSEQ multiplex PCR; TCRdb stores just in-frame clones and leaves some out. The table has about 140,000 clones, 80% seen once. The source material was PBMCs. These receptors came from a man aged 25 to 45 in good health and CMV-seronegative.

The chain combines TRBV5-1 with TRBJ1-1; D is undetermined. V was cut by 4 bases and J by 3 bases, with 10 bases left in between. Germline V CDR1 and CDR2: SGHRS, YFSETQ. CDR3 length: 13 residues. The CDR3 nucleotides read TGCGCCAGCAGCCTCCTGTCGGACACTGAAGCTTTCTTT. Its translation is CASSLLSDTEAFF.

V is TRBV7-2 and J is TRBJ1-4, with D maybe TRBD1 (5 bases). The V gene's germline CDR1 is SGHTA and CDR2 FQGNSA. The CDR3 spans 15 residues. The V and J ends lost 1 base and 3 bases respectively, with 9 bases between them. CDR3 sequence reads: CASSLGGGSNEKLFF. Here the CDR3 DNA reads TGTGCCAGCAGCTTAGGCGGGGGGTCTAATGAAAAACTGTTTTTT.

A few counts support this clone. CDR3 DNA sequence: TGCGCCAGCAGTCCCGACAGGGGGGACACCGGGGAGCTGTTTTTT. It encodes CASSPDRGDTGELFF. The chain uses TRBV10-2 and TRBJ2-2; 9 bases align to TRBD1. Germline V gene data show CDR1 as WSHSY and CDR2 as SAAADI. V was clipped by 5 bases and J by 3 bases; unmatched bases: 4. The length of the CDR3 is 15 residues.

The chain carries TRBV19 and TRBJ2-1; D ambiguous. V lost 5 bases, J lost 7 bases, and 15 bases lay in between. The CDR3 spans 14 residues. Germline assignment: CDR1 LNHDA and CDR2 SQIVND (reference sequence). CDR3 nucleotides: TGTGCCAGTAGTGATTCCGGGTCTGTTAATGAGCAGTTCTTC. The encoded protein is CASSDSGSVNEQFF.

V usage is TRBV19 and J usage is TRBJ2-2; D unclear. The CDR3 covers 12 residues. The germline V gene encodes CDR1 LNHDA and CDR2 SQIVND (reference sequence). The V end was cut by 5 bases, the J end by 8 bases, with 9 bases between. The CDR3 bases are TGTGCCAGTAGTTACGGTGTGGGGGAGCTGTTTTTT. Amino acids: CASSYGVGELFF.

This clone was counted only a few times. V and J are TRBV19 and TRBJ2-1; the match to TRBD2 covers 7 bases. The CDR3 runs to 14 residues. Germline V gene lookup returns CDR1 LNHDA and CDR2 SQIVND (reference sequence). Trimming took 9 bases from V and 0 from J; bases not matched to a gene: 5. Written as DNA, the CDR3 is TGTGCCAGCGAAGCGGGGAGCTCCTACAATGAGCAGTTCTTC. Translation gives CASEAGSSYNEQFF.

The chain couples TRBV18 to TRBJ1-1, with 8 bases matching TRBD1. Germline V gene data show CDR1 as KGHSH and CDR2 as LQKENI. Unmatched junction bases numbered 11, after V lost 6 bases and J lost 11 bases. The CDR3 has 13 residues. CDR3 nucleotide sequence: TGTGCCAGCTCCCTCGGGACAGGAGATTCGGCTTTCTTT. This sequence encodes CASSLGTGDSAFF.

This sequence joins TRBV27 and TRBJ2-7; TRBD1 matches at 8 bases. Germline-derived CDR1 and CDR2 are MNHEY and SMNVEV (reference sequence). The CDR3 totals 14 residues. V gave up 4 bases and J gave up 5 bases; unmatched junction bases: 7. The CDR3 loop reads CASSSRQGRDEQYF. CDR3 DNA sequence: TGTGCCAGCAGTTCGCGACAGGGGCGGGACGAGCAGTACTTC.

In this sample, this clone turned up a few times. The chain employs TRBV28 and TRBJ1-2; TRBD1 aligns across 8 bases. CDR1 is MDHEN, CDR2 SYDVKM, per germline. Trimming removed 6 bases from V and 7 bases from J; junction bases left unmatched: 13. The CDR3 extends over 15 amino acids. The CDR3 here is CASSPRTGPFSGYTF. In DNA form, the CDR3 reads TGTGCCAGCAGCCCACGGACAGGGCCCTTTTCTGGCTACACCTTC.

V usage is TRBV27 and J usage is TRBJ2-1; 7 nucleotides align to TRBD1. With 5 bases clipped from V and 9 bases from J, the junction kept 10 bases outside the gene matches. The germline gives CDR1 MNHEY, CDR2 SMNVEV (reference sequence). The CDR3 loop spans 14 amino acids. The CDR3: CASSRPRQGPEQFF. The CDR3 coding sequence is TGTGCCAGCAGTCGCCCGAGACAGGGCCCTGAGCAGTTCTTC.

The chain has TRBV28 and TRBJ2-1, with D perhaps TRBD2 (6 bases). This CDR3 contains 14 residues. From germline, CDR1 is MDHEN and CDR2 SYDVKM. Trimming shortened V by 6 bases and J by 5 bases, and 14 bases separated the two germline ends. In DNA, the CDR3 is TGTGCCAGCAGCTCCGGGACTCCGAACAATGAGCAGTTCTTC. Amino acids: CASSSGTPNNEQFF.

The chain uses TRBV5-4 and TRBJ2-1; 10 nucleotides match TRBD2. The germline CDR1 and CDR2 sequences are SGHNT and YYREEE (reference sequence). The CDR3 spans 15 residues. V lost 3 bases and J lost 4; bases outside the gene matches: 4. The CDR3 protein is CASSSGTSDYNEQFF. CDR3 bases: TGTGCCAGCAGCTCGGGGACTAGCGATTACAATGAGCAGTTCTTC.

The genes are TRBV30 and TRBJ2-2, with TRBD2 matching over 7 bases. Unmatched junction bases numbered 14, after V lost 3 bases and J lost 7 bases. This CDR3 region has 16 residues. CDR1 and CDR2 (germline): GTSNPN, SVGIG (reference sequence). The CDR3: CAWRRGWRERVGELFF. The DNA for the CDR3 is TGTGCCTGGAGGAGGGGATGGCGGGAGCGGGTCGGGGAGCTGTTTTTT.

The V call is TRBV18, the J call TRBJ1-3, with D tentatively TRBD1 (6 bases). CDR3 size: 18 residues. CDR1 and CDR2 (germline): KGHSH, LQKENI. V shed 5 bases and J shed 0 bases, with 20 bases lying between them. In DNA form, the CDR3 reads TGTGCCAGCTCATTCCTGGACAGAGGAGCAAACTCTGGAAACACCATATATTTT. It yields the protein CASSFLDRGANSGNTIYF. The full variable domain, rest sourced from reference TRBV18 and TRBJ1-3, is NAGVMQNPRHLVRRRGQEARLRCSPMKGHSHVYWYRQLPEEGLKFMVYLQKENIIDESGMPKERFSAEFPKEGPSILRIQQVVRGDSAAYFCASSFLDRGANSGNTIYFGEGSWLTVV.

The chain carries TRBV9 and TRBJ2-3; 7 bases align to TRBD2. This CDR3 is 15 amino acids long. The ends lost 2 bases at V and 8 bases at J; junction bases unmatched: 11. Germline CDR1 reads SGDLS; CDR2 reads YYNGEE. This CDR3 reads CASSVEGLEVGTQYF. The CDR3 region has the DNA TGTGCCAGCAGCGTGGAAGGACTAGAAGTCGGTACGCAGTATTTT.

CDR3 sequence: CAISPLRLTDSSGNTIYF. CDR3 nucleotide sequence: TGTGCCATCAGTCCCCTCCGCCTCACAGACAGCTCTGGAAACACCATATATTTT. The J gene is TRBJ1-3, the V gene TRBV10-3, with D possibly being TRBD1 (5 bases). CDR3 length equals 18 residues. V lost 5 bases, J lost 0 bases, and 20 bases lay in between. Germline V CDR1 and CDR2: ENHRY, SYGVKD.

The rearrangement uses TRBV7-2 and TRBJ2-5, with TRBD1 as a possible D gene (5 bases). From germline, CDR1 is SGHTA and CDR2 FQGNSA. The CDR3 spans 17 residues. Trimming shortened V by 1 base and J by 4 bases, and 19 bases separated the two germline ends. The CDR3 sequence: CASSLVSRSKGAETQYF. The CDR3 DNA reads TGTGCCAGCAGCTTAGTCTCGCGGTCGAAAGGGGCAGAGACCCAGTACTTC. Combining the CDR3 with reference TRBV7-2 and TRBJ2-5 gives the whole variable domain GAGVSQSPSNKVTEKGKDVELRCDPISGHTALYWYRQSLGQGLEFLIYFQGNSAPDKSGLPSDRFSAERTGGSVSTLTIQRTQQEDSAVYLCASSLVSRSKGAETQYFGPGTRLLVL.

The chain couples TRBV28 to TRBJ2-1; weak D call: TRBD2 (5 bases). There are 20 residues in the CDR3. With 5 bases removed from V and 0 bases from J, the gap between germline ends came to 26 bases. Looked up from germline, CDR1 is MDHEN and CDR2 is SYDVKM. The CDR3 here is CASSTFKSWASSSSYNEQFF. In DNA form, the CDR3 reads TGTGCCAGCAGTACATTCAAAAGCTGGGCTAGCTCGAGCTCCTACAATGAGCAGTTCTTC.

This clone was counted once. The chain links TRBV5-4 to TRBJ2-5, with D tentatively TRBD1 (5 bases). The J call may not be correct, given that the DNA end is closer to TRBJ2-7. Germline values: CDR1 SGHNT, CDR2 YYREEE (reference sequence). CDR3 length: 14 residues. CDR3 residues: CASSLGQRSYEQYF. CDR3 bases: TGTGCCAGCAGCTTGGGACAGAGATCATACGAGCAGTACTTC.

Comments on this clone: Within the sample, other DNA sequences also encode this same CDR3. The genes are TRBV10-1 and TRBJ2-3; TRBD2 matches 8 bases. This CDR3 is built from 13 residues. After removal of 4 bases from V and 7 bases from J, the junction contained 4 bases not matched to a gene. The germline CDR1 and CDR2 sequences are WNHNN and SYGVQD (reference sequence). The CDR3 region has the DNA TGCGCCAGCAGTGGCGGGAGGTCTAATACGCAGTATTTT. This sequence encodes CASSGGRSNTQYF.

This clone was recorded a few times. The genes are TRBV4-1 and TRBJ2-7, with 8 nucleotides matching TRBD1. This CDR3 comprises 16 residues. The trim removed 2 bases at V and 0 bases at J, leaving 6 bases unmatched. Germline CDR1 reads MGHRA; CDR2 reads YSYEKL. The CDR3 protein is CASSQTTGGSSYEQYF. The DNA for the CDR3 is TGCGCCAGCAGCCAAACCACAGGGGGGAGCTCCTACGAGCAGTACTTC.

The chain combines TRBV27 with TRBJ2-2, with TRBD1 identical over 7 bases. Germline V gene data show CDR1 as MNHEY and CDR2 as SMNVEV (reference sequence). The V and J ends lost 6 bases and 4 bases, in that order; junction bases with no gene match: 8. The CDR3 totals 15 residues. In DNA, the CDR3 is TGTGCCAGCAGGACGGGCCCAGGGGGCACCGGGGAGCTGTTTTTT. Protein: CASRTGPGGTGELFF.

The chain carries TRBV28 and TRBJ2-1; 8 bases align to TRBD2. CDR3 length: 14 amino acids. Unmatched junction bases numbered 4, after V lost 6 bases and J lost 3 bases. The germline V gene has CDR1 MDHEN and CDR2 SYDVKM. The CDR3 DNA follows: TGTGCCAGCAGCTCGGCGGGAGGCTACAATGAGCAGTTCTTC. As protein: CASSSAGGYNEQFF.

The chain joins TRBV7-9 to TRBJ2-5; 8 bases align to TRBD1. With 5 bases clipped from V and 6 bases from J, the junction kept 17 bases outside the gene matches. The CDR3 sequence is 17 residues long. Germline CDR1 is SEHNR and CDR2 is FQNEAQ (reference sequence). The CDR3 DNA reads TGTGCCAGCAGCGCAACAGACAGGGGCGATCAGGGAAAGACCCAGTACTTC. This sequence encodes CASSATDRGDQGKTQYF. The variable domain in full, completed from reference TRBV7-9 and TRBJ2-5, reads DTGVSQNPRHKITKRGQNVTFRCDPISEHNRLYWYRQTLGQGPEFLTYFQNEAQLEKSRLLSDRFSAERPKGSFSTLEIQRTEQGDSAMYLCASSATDRGDQGKTQYFGPGTRLLVL.

The rearrangement joins TRBV4-2 to TRBJ2-7, with unresolved D. This CDR3 spans 15 amino acids. The ends were cut back, 0 bases at V and 0 bases at J, with 9 bases in the middle. The V gene's germline CDR1 is LGHNA and CDR2 YNFKEQ. The chain's CDR3 is CASSQERSSSYEQYF. In DNA, the CDR3 is TGTGCCAGCAGCCAAGAGCGGAGCAGCTCCTACGAGCAGTACTTC.

The chain combines TRBV18 with TRBJ1-4; perhaps TRBD1 as D (6 bases). V was trimmed by 2 bases and J by 6 bases, leaving 13 bases between them. The CDR3 runs 15 residues. Germline V gene sequence: CDR1 KGHSH, CDR2 LQKENI. Written as DNA, the CDR3 is TGTGCCAGCTCACCAGGGTGGGGGCACGATGAAAAACTGTTTTTT. Its translation is CASSPGWGHDEKLFF. Complete variable domain (other parts from reference TRBV18 and TRBJ1-4): NAGVMQNPRHLVRRRGQEARLRCSPMKGHSHVYWYRQLPEEGLKFMVYLQKENIIDESGMPKERFSAEFPKEGPSILRIQQVVRGDSAAYFCASSPGWGHDEKLFFGSGTQLSVL.

V gene TRBV11-2 combines with J gene TRBJ2-1, with 10 bases matching TRBD2. Germline lookup yields CDR1 SGHAT and CDR2 FQNNGV. The CDR3 contains 17 residues. The junction had 16 bases not matched to a gene; V was cut back by 5 bases and J by 9 bases. The CDR3 loop reads CASSPGAVAGGRGEQFF. The CDR3 nucleotides are TGTGCCAGCAGCCCCGGCGCGGTAGCGGGAGGTAGAGGTGAGCAGTTCTTC. Full variable domain (rest looked up from reference TRBV11-2 and TRBJ2-1): EAGVAQSPRYKIIEKRQSVAFWCNPISGHATLYWYQQILGQGPKLLIQFQNNGVVDDSQLPKDRFSAERLKGVDSTLKIQPAKLEDSAVYLCASSPGAVAGGRGEQFFGPGTRLTVL.